This T cell receptor beta chain derives from a study of blood T cell repertoires in COVID-19. About the study: COVID-19 samples from acute and convalescent phases originated in the United States, Italy and Spain. In each case, the material was cDNA or gDNA derived from T cells, B-cell-depleted T cells, or PBMCs.

There are 15 residues in the CDR3. Germline V gives CDR1 SGHDT, CDR2 YYEEEE. Unmatched junction bases numbered 7, after V lost 4 bases and J lost 5 bases. Sequenced by immunoSEQ multiplex PCR; TCRdb stores in-frame clones only, minus some. This table holds fewer than 90,000 clones, roughly 80% found once. This clone was found once. The origin of this receptor is a middle-aged man with acute or convalescent COVID-19. J is TRBJ2-5 and V is TRBV5-6; 11 positions match TRBD1. The specimen sequenced was peripheral blood. The CDR3 loop reads CASSKTGTGGETQYF. The CDR3 nucleotides read TGTGCCAGCAGCAAAACCGGGACAGGGGGGGAGACCCAGTACTTC.